This T cell receptor beta chain was retrieved from a study of T cell repertoires and HLA-DP antigens. About the research overall: Transduced HeLa cells presented HLA-DP to CD4+ T cells. Study-level findings and limits: Average cumulative frequency of previously undetected clones was 36.3% against one allele and more than 50% against the other.

Each pre-culture CD4+ sample aimed for approximately 200,000 T cell genomes at deep resolution. TCRdb's table, derived via immunoSEQ multiplex PCR, lists solely in-frame clones and lacks some. The sample has around 100,000 clones; 90% to 95% are singletons. In its sample, this clone was seen once. Antigen: not known. Germline values: CDR1 SGHRS, CDR2 YFSETQ. The CDR3 has 16 amino acids. Trimming stripped 1 base from V and 1 base from J, with 14 bases between. Sequencing was carried out using CD4+ T cells from PBMCs. The receptor was isolated from a woman aged 18-29 years in good health and CMV-seronegative. V usage is TRBV5-1 and J usage is TRBJ1-1; perhaps TRBD1 as D (5 bases). The CDR3 nucleotides read TGCGCCAGCAGCTTGCGGGACCGCGGGAAGAACACTGAAGCTTTCTTT. This codes for CASSLRDRGKNTEAFF.